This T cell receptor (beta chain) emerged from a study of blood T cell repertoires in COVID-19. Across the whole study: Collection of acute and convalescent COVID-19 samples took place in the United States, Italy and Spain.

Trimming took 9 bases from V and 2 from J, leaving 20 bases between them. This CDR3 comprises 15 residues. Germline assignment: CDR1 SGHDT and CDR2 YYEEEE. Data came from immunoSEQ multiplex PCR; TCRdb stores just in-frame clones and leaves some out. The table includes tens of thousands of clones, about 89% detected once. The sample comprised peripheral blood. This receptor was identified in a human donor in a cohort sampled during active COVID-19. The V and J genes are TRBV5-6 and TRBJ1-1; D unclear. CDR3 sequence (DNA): TGTGCCACCATAGGTTTAGGGTCGGGAAACACTGAAGCTTTCTTT. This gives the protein CATIGLGSGNTEAFF.